One sample yielded the 26 T cell receptor beta chains listed below, sequenced in a study of cytomegalovirus exposure and HLA in healthy donors. The PCR ran on 60 Vbeta and 13 Jbeta primers. Measured with immunoSEQ multiplex PCR; TCRdb has only the in-frame clones, and not every one. The repertoire holds about 190,000 clones, with more than 65% as singletons. Sample: PBMCs. The receptors originated from a woman aged 25 to 39 in good health and CMV-seropositive.

The count of this clone is one. The genes are TRBV28 and TRBJ2-1; 8 nucleotides agree with TRBD2. The CDR3 totals 16 residues. Germline assignment: CDR1 MDHEN and CDR2 SYDVKM. V was pared by 7 bases and J by 7 bases, with 15 bases of the junction left unmatched. CDR3 in DNA: TGTGCCAGCACCTCCCCGGGGGGGGCGCGTGAAAATGAGCAGTTCTTC. Translated: CASTSPGGARENEQFF.

The rearrangement links TRBV11-2 to TRBJ2-3; no definite D call. The CDR3 is made up of 16 amino acids. The V gene's germline CDR1 is SGHAT and CDR2 FQNNGV. The germline V and J ends were trimmed by 5 bases and 0 bases, with 15 bases remaining between them. CDR3 bases: TGTGCCAGCAGCCTATCGAGCGTTTACAGCACAGATACGCAGTATTTT. Encoded protein: CASSLSSVYSTDTQYF.

The gene calls are TRBV13 and TRBJ1-1; D call uncertain. Germline assignment: CDR1 PRHDT and CDR2 FYEKMQ (reference sequence). The CDR3 loop spans 12 amino acids. Trimming left V 6 bases short and J 5 bases short, with 10 bases between. CDR3 sequence (DNA): TGTGCCAGCAGGCACGGGGAAACTGAAGCTTTCTTT. Encoded protein: CASRHGETEAFF.

The chain couples TRBV18 to TRBJ2-3; 12 positions match TRBD2. The CDR3 length is 16 residues. V shed 5 bases, J shed 4 bases, and the junction held 7 bases outside the gene matches. Germline V gives CDR1 KGHSH, CDR2 LQKENI. This CDR3 reads CASSRSLAGGPDTQYF. The CDR3 DNA reads as TGTGCCAGCTCAAGGTCTCTAGCGGGAGGGCCAGATACGCAGTATTTT.

The rearrangement joins TRBV7-8 to TRBJ2-7; D is ambiguous. Germline V gene lookup returns CDR1 SGHVS and CDR2 FQNEAQ. The CDR3 sequence is 13 residues long. V gave up 5 bases and J gave up 4 bases, with 12 bases separating them. The CDR3 is CASSLTGPYEQYF. The CDR3 DNA follows: TGTGCCAGCAGCCTTACTGGGCCGTACGAGCAGTACTTC.

The J gene is TRBJ2-5, the V gene TRBV28; TRBD2 is a possible D gene (5 bases). Looked up from germline, CDR1 is MDHEN and CDR2 is SYDVKM. The CDR3 runs 14 residues. The V end was cut by 8 bases, the J end by 5 bases, with 18 bases between. This CDR3 is CASLSGIQRETQYF. The CDR3 coding sequence is TGTGCCAGCCTTTCCGGGATCCAACGCGAGACCCAGTACTTC.

This clone came up once. The gene calls are TRBV27 and TRBJ2-7; weak D call: TRBD1 (6 bases). V shed 3 bases and J shed 0 bases, with 12 bases lying between them. Germline CDR1 MNHEY, CDR2 SMNVEV (reference sequence). The CDR3 is 15 amino acids. Here the CDR3 reads CASSLRQEGSYEQYF. The CDR3 DNA is TGTGCCAGCAGTTTGCGACAGGAAGGCTCCTACGAGCAGTACTTC.

The chain uses TRBV28 and TRBJ2-7, with TRBD2 as a possible D gene (5 bases). The CDR3 totals 13 residues. The V end was cut by 3 bases, the J end by 6 bases, with 12 bases between. CDR1 MDHEN and CDR2 SYDVKM come from the germline V gene. The CDR3 nucleotides read TGTGCCAGCAGTTTGATGGGGAGTACCGAGCAGTACTTC. It specifies CASSLMGSTEQYF.

This clone appeared a few times. V gene TRBV6-1 combines with J gene TRBJ2-7; TRBD1 is a possible D gene (6 bases). CDR1 MNHNS and CDR2 SASEGT come from the germline V gene. Trimming stripped 2 bases from V and 5 bases from J, with 16 bases between. The CDR3 consists of 15 residues. The CDR3 loop is CASSESMTGPNEQYF. CDR3 DNA sequence: TGTGCCAGCAGTGAATCCATGACAGGCCCTAACGAGCAGTACTTC.

This chain links TRBV19 with TRBJ2-3; 10 nucleotides align to TRBD2. The CDR3 sequence is 16 residues long. J gave up 3 bases and V 5 bases, and 8 bases lay outside the gene matches. The germline gives CDR1 LNHDA, CDR2 SQIVND (reference sequence). The CDR3 sequence is CASSASSGSGTDTQYF. As DNA, the CDR3 is TGTGCCAGTAGTGCTTCTAGCGGGAGTGGGACAGATACGCAGTATTTT.

The CDR3 region has the DNA TGCGCCAGCAGCGCGACGGACAGGGTGCGTTCGGCCGGGGAGCTGTTTTTT. Its translation: CASSATDRVRSAGELFF. The V gene is TRBV5-1, the J gene TRBJ2-2; TRBD1 matches at 8 bases. V gave up 4 bases and J gave up 6 bases; unmatched junction bases: 14. CDR3 size: 17 residues. The germline gives CDR1 SGHRS, CDR2 YFSETQ.

This clone was detected only a few times. The chain recombines TRBV6-1 with TRBJ1-2, with D possibly being TRBD1 (6 bases). CDR1 is MNHNS, CDR2 SASEGT, per germline. Between the trimmed V and J ends, which lost 8 bases and 4 bases, there was a span of 14 bases. The CDR3 contains 13 residues. CDR3 amino acids: CASYQGFGYGYTF. The CDR3 DNA is TGTGCCAGCTACCAGGGGTTCGGCTATGGCTACACCTTC.

The chain joins TRBV28 to TRBJ2-2; no firm D call. The CDR3 runs 13 residues. Germline CDR1 and CDR2: MDHEN and SYDVKM. Between the trimmed V and J ends, which lost 2 bases and 7 bases, there was a span of 8 bases. The CDR3 DNA reads as TGTGCCAGCAGTTTAGGTTATAGCGGGGAGCTGTTTTTT. Its protein product is CASSLGYSGELFF.

The gene calls are TRBV6-5 and TRBJ2-3; TRBD2 matches at 9 bases. The ends lost 6 bases at V and 3 bases at J; junction bases unmatched: 7. From germline, CDR1 is MNHEY and CDR2 SVGAGI. The CDR3 runs 15 residues. The CDR3 bases are TGTGCCAGCAGACTGACTAGCGGCCGAACAGATACGCAGTATTTT. As protein: CASRLTSGRTDTQYF.

This clone was recorded once. The CDR3 region is CASSIPGTGGTEAFF. In DNA form, the CDR3 reads TGTGCCAGCAGTATCCCCGGGACAGGGGGCACTGAAGCTTTCTTT. The J gene is TRBJ1-1, the V gene TRBV28; TRBD1 matches 11 bases. CDR3 length: 15 residues. Trimming cost V 5 bases and J 4 bases; bases outside gene matches: 6. Germline V gene data show CDR1 as MDHEN and CDR2 as SYDVKM.

V and J are TRBV5-1 and TRBJ2-1; 8 nucleotides match TRBD2. Germline V gene sequence: CDR1 SGHRS, CDR2 YFSETQ. The ends lost 1 base at V and 3 bases at J; junction bases unmatched: 6. The CDR3 consists of 16 residues. The DNA of the CDR3 is TGCGCCAGCAGCTTGAAAGCGGGAGTTTTCTACAATGAGCAGTTCTTC. Amino acid sequence: CASSLKAGVFYNEQFF.

The genes are TRBV27 and TRBJ2-3; unclear D gene. Trimming took 1 base from V and 9 from J, leaving 17 bases between them. Germline V gives CDR1 MNHEY, CDR2 SMNVEV (reference sequence). This CDR3 is built from 15 residues. Written as DNA, the CDR3 is TGTGCCAGCAGTTTATTTGGTACCTCGGGTGGGACGCAGTATTTT. Translating it yields CASSLFGTSGGTQYF.

This clone was found a few times. J is TRBJ2-6 and V is TRBV6-1; D not resolved. V was pared by 3 bases and J by 1 base, with 4 bases between. The length of the CDR3 is 14 residues. CDR1 and CDR2 (germline): MNHNS, SASEGT. The CDR3 DNA reads TGTGCCAGCAGTGACGTATCTGGGGCCAACGTCCTGACTTTC. It encodes CASSDVSGANVLTF.

This chain uses TRBV28 with TRBJ1-5; no firm D call. The germline V and J ends were trimmed by 5 bases and 5 bases, with 19 bases remaining between them. The CDR3 extends over 16 amino acids. The germline CDR1 and CDR2 sequences are MDHEN and SYDVKM. This CDR3 is CASSINWGFGDQPQHF. The CDR3 nucleotides read TGTGCCAGCAGTATCAACTGGGGATTCGGGGATCAGCCCCAGCATTTT.

The chain recombines TRBV6-5 with TRBJ1-4; perhaps TRBD1 as D (6 bases). Germline V gene lookup returns CDR1 MNHEY and CDR2 SVGAGI. V lost 1 base and J lost 8, with 14 bases in between. The CDR3 length is 15 residues. This chain's CDR3 is CASSYWPGAGEKLFF. DNA for the CDR3: TGTGCCAGCAGTTACTGGCCAGGGGCAGGGGAAAAACTGTTTTTT.

The CDR3: CASRKERGSYNEQFF. CDR3 DNA: TGTGCCAGTAGAAAGGAAAGGGGTAGCTACAATGAGCAGTTCTTC. This chain uses TRBV19 with TRBJ2-1, with D perhaps matching TRBD1 (5 bases). Germline-derived CDR1 and CDR2 are LNHDA and SQIVND (reference sequence). This CDR3 has 15 amino acids. Deletions cut 6 bases from V and 3 bases from J, with 15 bases between.

This rearrangement joins TRBV6-1 to TRBJ2-1, with TRBD1 matching 7 bases. CDR1 and CDR2 from the germline V gene are MNHNS and SASEGT. The CDR3 totals 15 residues. Germline trimming cut 2 bases from V and 7 bases from J; bases unmatched to any gene: 8. The CDR3 nucleotides are TGTGCCAGCAGTGAATTTTACAGGGGCGGTAATGAGCAGTTCTTC. Amino acid sequence: CASSEFYRGGNEQFF.

The gene calls are TRBV28 and TRBJ2-1, with 9 bases aligning to TRBD2. The CDR3 runs 15 residues. Trimming at V came to 5 bases and at J to 8 bases, leaving 10 bases not matched to a gene. CDR1 and CDR2 (germline): MDHEN, SYDVKM. The CDR3 DNA is TGTGCCAGCAGTAGCAACAGCGGGAGGAGCGATGAGCAGTTCTTC. It yields the protein CASSSNSGRSDEQFF.

J is TRBJ2-7 and V is TRBV25-1; D remains unclear. V shed 3 bases and J shed 5 bases, with 17 bases lying between them. The germline V gene has CDR1 MGHDK and CDR2 SYGVNS. The CDR3 runs to 15 residues. The CDR3 region has the DNA TGTGCCAGCAGTGAGCTCCGCTCCATAGTCAACGAGCAGTACTTC. Translated, it gives CASSELRSIVNEQYF.

The V gene is TRBV29-1, the J gene TRBJ2-7; 10 nucleotides match TRBD2. Germline V lookup: CDR1 SQVTM, CDR2 ANQGSEA. The CDR3 has 18 amino acids. The J segment lost 2 bases and the V segment lost 8 bases, leaving 21 bases of the junction unmatched. The CDR3 DNA is TGCAGCCCCTTTTGGGAACGTCTAGCGGGAGTGAGGACCTACGAGCAGTACTTC. It codes for CSPFWERLAGVRTYEQYF.

The chain has TRBV6-5 and TRBJ2-1; possibly TRBD2 for D (6 bases). Looked up from germline, CDR1 is MNHEY and CDR2 is SVGAGI. This CDR3 comprises 15 residues. Deletions cut 0 bases from V and 6 bases from J, with 12 bases between. The CDR3 spells CASSYSWRDGNEQFF. CDR3 DNA sequence: TGTGCCAGCAGTTACTCCTGGCGGGATGGCAATGAGCAGTTCTTC.